The 19 T cell receptor beta chains listed next were all sequenced from one sample in a study of T cell responses to AZD1222 COVID-19 vaccine. The repertoire was sequenced with immunoSEQ multiplex PCR; TCRdb's copy has only in-frame clones and lacks some. Found here are approximately 180,000 clones, roughly 88% of them singletons; the top ten hold roughly 7.7%. The sequences come from peripheral blood, collected on day 0 of AZD1222 vaccination. The receptors shown here come from an adult in good health.

The chain is built from TRBV13 and TRBJ1-1, with D tentatively TRBD1 (5 bases). The CDR3 contains 13 residues. V was shortened by 7 bases and J by 3 bases, with 12 bases between the two germline ends. Germline assignment: CDR1 PRHDT and CDR2 FYEKMQ (reference sequence). In nucleotides, the CDR3 is TGTGCCAGCACTCGGGGGGTGTACACTGAAGCTTTCTTT. It yields the protein CASTRGVYTEAFF.

The chain carries TRBV27 and TRBJ1-4; 8 nucleotides agree with TRBD1. This CDR3 has 14 amino acids. Looked up from germline, CDR1 is MNHEY and CDR2 is SMNVEV (reference sequence). With 8 bases clipped from V and 5 bases from J, the junction kept 7 bases outside the gene matches. Here the CDR3 DNA reads TGTGCCAGCCCCGATGGACAGGGCAATGAAAAACTGTTTTTT. Amino acid sequence: CASPDGQGNEKLFF.

The chain couples TRBV7-7 to TRBJ2-5, with D maybe TRBD1 (5 bases). V lost 0 bases, J lost 4 bases, and 9 bases lay in between. Per germline, CDR1 SSHAT and CDR2 FNYEAQ (reference sequence). The CDR3 covers 14 residues. CDR3 residues: CASSLAGLGETQYF. CDR3 coding DNA: TGTGCCAGCAGCTTAGCGGGGCTGGGAGAGACCCAGTACTTC.

The CDR3 nucleotides read TGTGCCAGCAGCTTAGGCCCCAGGGGGGCATATGGCTACACCTTC. Amino acids: CASSLGPRGAYGYTF. V gene TRBV13 combines with J gene TRBJ1-2; 7 bases fit TRBD1. The germline V gene encodes CDR1 PRHDT and CDR2 FYEKMQ (reference sequence). Trimming cost V 0 bases and J 5 bases; bases outside gene matches: 6. CDR3 length: 15 amino acids.

The chain joins TRBV10-1 to TRBJ2-1; 10 bases line up with TRBD2. Germline CDR1 reads WNHNN; CDR2 reads SYGVQD (reference sequence). V shed 3 bases and J 7 bases; nucleotides not matched to a gene: 9. The CDR3 extends over 16 amino acids. The CDR3 spells CASSESVAGGANEQFF. The CDR3 DNA reads TGCGCCAGCAGTGAATCAGTAGCGGGGGGTGCGAATGAGCAGTTCTTC.

The chain's CDR3 is CASSLGGGNAFF. CDR3 DNA: TGTGCCAGCAGTCTGGGGGGTGGAAATGCTTTCTTT. This sequence joins TRBV27 and TRBJ1-1, with D possibly being TRBD1 (5 bases). Germline-derived CDR1 and CDR2 are MNHEY and SMNVEV (reference sequence). V gave up 5 bases and J gave up 11 bases, with 15 bases separating them. The length of the CDR3 is 12 residues.

The chain employs TRBV27 and TRBJ2-7, with a weak D call TRBD1 (6 bases). This CDR3 contains 14 residues. The germline V gene has CDR1 MNHEY and CDR2 SMNVEV (reference sequence). Trimming shortened V by 8 bases and J by 0 bases, and 14 bases separated the two germline ends. The CDR3 sequence: CASHAKTGSYEQYF. The CDR3 bases are TGTGCCAGCCACGCTAAGACAGGCTCCTACGAGCAGTACTTC.

In this sample, this clone turned up once. The chain carries TRBV13 and TRBJ2-7; D is uncertain. CDR3 length equals 13 residues. Germline values: CDR1 PRHDT, CDR2 FYEKMQ (reference sequence). Trimming shortened V by 5 bases and J by 1 base, and 9 bases separated the two germline ends. The CDR3 is CASSRDGSYEQYF. The CDR3 nucleotides read TGTGCCAGCAGCCGCGACGGGTCCTACGAGCAGTACTTC. Combining the CDR3 with reference TRBV13 and TRBJ2-7 gives the whole variable domain AAGVIQSPRHLIKEKRETATLKCYPIPRHDTVYWYQQGPGQDPQFLISFYEKMQSDKGSIPDRFSAQQFSDYHSELNMSSLELGDSALYFCASSRDGSYEQYFGPGTRLTVT.

The chain links TRBV30 to TRBJ2-7; tentatively, D is TRBD2 (5 bases). Trimming cost V 1 base and J 4 bases, with 5 bases left between them. The V gene's germline CDR1 is GTSNPN and CDR2 SVGIG (reference sequence). CDR3 length: 11 amino acids. CDR3 amino acids: CAWSGEYEQYF. CDR3 nucleotides: TGTGCCTGGAGTGGGGAGTACGAGCAGTACTTC.

The J gene is TRBJ1-1, the V gene TRBV5-6, with a weak D call TRBD1 (5 bases). The germline CDR1 and CDR2 sequences are SGHDT and YYEEEE. V was cut by 2 bases and J by 1 base, with 18 bases left in between. CDR3 length equals 17 residues. CDR3 loop: CASSFIVGRDENTEAFF. The CDR3 DNA reads TGTGCCAGCAGCTTCATCGTGGGGAGGGACGAGAACACTGAAGCTTTCTTT.

This clone was counted between two and nine times. This chain joins TRBV28 and TRBJ2-1, with 10 nucleotides matching TRBD2. V was pared by 6 bases and J by 0 bases, with 5 bases of the junction left unmatched. The length of the CDR3 is 16 residues. The germline gives CDR1 MDHEN, CDR2 SYDVKM. This CDR3 reads CASSRSGGSSYNEQFF. DNA of the CDR3: TGTGCCAGCAGCCGTAGCGGGGGGAGCTCCTACAATGAGCAGTTCTTC. The full variable domain, rest sourced from reference TRBV28 and TRBJ2-1, is DVKVTQSSRYLVKRTGEKVFLECVQDMDHENMFWYRQDPGLGLRLIYFSYDVKMKEKGDIPEGYSVSREKKERFSLILESASTNQTSMYLCASSRSGGSSYNEQFFGPGTRLTVL.

The chain has TRBV5-1 and TRBJ1-1; TRBD1 is a possible D gene (6 bases). CDR3 length: 15 residues. Germline V gene data show CDR1 as SGHRS and CDR2 as YFSETQ. V was clipped by 4 bases and J by 1 base, with 14 bases between them. For the CDR3, the DNA is TGCGCCAGCAGCATCCCCGGGACATCGAACACTGAAGCTTTCTTT. This gives the protein CASSIPGTSNTEAFF.

In its sample, this clone was seen once. The chain is built from TRBV20-1 and TRBJ1-1, with D uncertain. Trimming cost V 6 bases and J 2 bases, with 7 bases left between them. The CDR3 spans 11 residues. Germline CDR1 DFQATT, CDR2 SNEGSKA (reference sequence). The CDR3 region has the DNA TGCAGTGCCGCTGCCAACACTGAAGCTTTCTTT. Translation: CSAAANTEAFF.

As to this clone: Other DNA sequences in the same sample also yield this CDR3. The chain combines TRBV9 with TRBJ1-1; D remains ambiguous. V was cut by 1 base and J by 0 bases, with 4 bases left in between. The germline CDR1 and CDR2 sequences are SGDLS and YYNGEE. CDR3 length: 13 amino acids. The CDR3 region has the DNA TGTGCCAGCAGCGTAACCGTGAACACTGAAGCTTTCTTT. This gives the protein CASSVTVNTEAFF.

This chain connects TRBV9 to TRBJ2-7; D unclear. V lost 2 bases and J 0 bases, leaving 9 bases between the germline ends. CDR3 size: 14 residues. CDR1 is SGDLS, CDR2 YYNGEE, per germline. Here the CDR3 reads CASSVEGSSYEQYF. CDR3 sequence (DNA): TGTGCCAGCAGCGTGGAAGGGTCCTCCTACGAGCAGTACTTC.

The rearrangement links TRBV7-3 to TRBJ2-7; the D gene could be TRBD1 or TRBD2 (6 bases each). The CDR3 covers 14 residues. V was cut by 1 base and J by 5 bases, with 12 bases left in between. Per germline, CDR1 SGHTA and CDR2 FQGTGA. The CDR3 protein is CASSLNGGKDEQYF. CDR3 DNA: TGTGCCAGCAGCTTAAACGGGGGCAAGGACGAGCAGTACTTC. The full variable domain, rest sourced from reference TRBV7-3 and TRBJ2-7, is GAGVSQTPSNKVTEKGKYVELRCDPISGHTALYWYRQSLGQGPEFLIYFQGTGAADDSGLPNDRFFAVRPEGSVSTLKIQRTERGDSAVYLCASSLNGGKDEQYFGPGTRLTVT.

The chain couples TRBV6-1 to TRBJ1-5; D gene unclear. The V end lost 3 bases, the J end lost 6 bases, and 12 bases lay between the germline ends. CDR1 is MNHNS and CDR2 is SASEGT in the germline V gene. CDR3 length equals 14 residues. The CDR3 spells CASSDRRASQPQHF. For the CDR3, the DNA is TGTGCCAGCAGTGATAGGAGGGCTAGTCAGCCCCAGCATTTT.

The rearrangement joins TRBV28 to TRBJ2-3; D call uncertain. The CDR3 has 14 residues. V lost 6 bases to trimming and J lost 1 base, with 11 bases between them. Germline V lookup: CDR1 MDHEN, CDR2 SYDVKM. CDR3 in amino acids: CASRAQVGTDTQYF. In DNA, the CDR3 is TGTGCCAGCAGGGCCCAGGTGGGCACAGATACGCAGTATTTT.

The chain employs TRBV3-1 (or the pseudogene TRBV3-2) and TRBJ1-2; no reliable D call. The V end was cut by 1 base, the J end by 3 bases, with 12 bases between. Germline V gene sequence: CDR1 LGHDT, CDR2 YNNKEL (reference sequence). The CDR3 loop spans 15 amino acids. The CDR3 DNA follows: TGTGCCAGCAGCCAAGGGTTCAGGTTCGACTATGGCTACACCTTC. This gives the protein CASSQGFRFDYGYTF.